The clone carrying this T cell receptor (beta chain) was observed a single time. These data originate in a study of control samples from healthy donors and cancer patients. Method: immunoSEQ multiplex PCR; TCRdb's copy keeps in-frame clones and lacks some. The data contain about 120,000 clones, 75% to 95% of them singletons. The length of the CDR3 is 11 residues. The V gene lost 3 bases and the J gene lost 7 bases, with 7 bases spanning the gap. From germline, CDR1 is SQVTM and CDR2 ANQGSEA. J is TRBJ2-1 and V is TRBV29-1; no reliable D call. Sequenced input: blood. This sequence was found in a man aged 40-55 years in good health. CDR3 bases: TGCAGCGTTGAGACAACTAATGAGCAGTTCTTC. Its translation: CSVETTNEQFF.